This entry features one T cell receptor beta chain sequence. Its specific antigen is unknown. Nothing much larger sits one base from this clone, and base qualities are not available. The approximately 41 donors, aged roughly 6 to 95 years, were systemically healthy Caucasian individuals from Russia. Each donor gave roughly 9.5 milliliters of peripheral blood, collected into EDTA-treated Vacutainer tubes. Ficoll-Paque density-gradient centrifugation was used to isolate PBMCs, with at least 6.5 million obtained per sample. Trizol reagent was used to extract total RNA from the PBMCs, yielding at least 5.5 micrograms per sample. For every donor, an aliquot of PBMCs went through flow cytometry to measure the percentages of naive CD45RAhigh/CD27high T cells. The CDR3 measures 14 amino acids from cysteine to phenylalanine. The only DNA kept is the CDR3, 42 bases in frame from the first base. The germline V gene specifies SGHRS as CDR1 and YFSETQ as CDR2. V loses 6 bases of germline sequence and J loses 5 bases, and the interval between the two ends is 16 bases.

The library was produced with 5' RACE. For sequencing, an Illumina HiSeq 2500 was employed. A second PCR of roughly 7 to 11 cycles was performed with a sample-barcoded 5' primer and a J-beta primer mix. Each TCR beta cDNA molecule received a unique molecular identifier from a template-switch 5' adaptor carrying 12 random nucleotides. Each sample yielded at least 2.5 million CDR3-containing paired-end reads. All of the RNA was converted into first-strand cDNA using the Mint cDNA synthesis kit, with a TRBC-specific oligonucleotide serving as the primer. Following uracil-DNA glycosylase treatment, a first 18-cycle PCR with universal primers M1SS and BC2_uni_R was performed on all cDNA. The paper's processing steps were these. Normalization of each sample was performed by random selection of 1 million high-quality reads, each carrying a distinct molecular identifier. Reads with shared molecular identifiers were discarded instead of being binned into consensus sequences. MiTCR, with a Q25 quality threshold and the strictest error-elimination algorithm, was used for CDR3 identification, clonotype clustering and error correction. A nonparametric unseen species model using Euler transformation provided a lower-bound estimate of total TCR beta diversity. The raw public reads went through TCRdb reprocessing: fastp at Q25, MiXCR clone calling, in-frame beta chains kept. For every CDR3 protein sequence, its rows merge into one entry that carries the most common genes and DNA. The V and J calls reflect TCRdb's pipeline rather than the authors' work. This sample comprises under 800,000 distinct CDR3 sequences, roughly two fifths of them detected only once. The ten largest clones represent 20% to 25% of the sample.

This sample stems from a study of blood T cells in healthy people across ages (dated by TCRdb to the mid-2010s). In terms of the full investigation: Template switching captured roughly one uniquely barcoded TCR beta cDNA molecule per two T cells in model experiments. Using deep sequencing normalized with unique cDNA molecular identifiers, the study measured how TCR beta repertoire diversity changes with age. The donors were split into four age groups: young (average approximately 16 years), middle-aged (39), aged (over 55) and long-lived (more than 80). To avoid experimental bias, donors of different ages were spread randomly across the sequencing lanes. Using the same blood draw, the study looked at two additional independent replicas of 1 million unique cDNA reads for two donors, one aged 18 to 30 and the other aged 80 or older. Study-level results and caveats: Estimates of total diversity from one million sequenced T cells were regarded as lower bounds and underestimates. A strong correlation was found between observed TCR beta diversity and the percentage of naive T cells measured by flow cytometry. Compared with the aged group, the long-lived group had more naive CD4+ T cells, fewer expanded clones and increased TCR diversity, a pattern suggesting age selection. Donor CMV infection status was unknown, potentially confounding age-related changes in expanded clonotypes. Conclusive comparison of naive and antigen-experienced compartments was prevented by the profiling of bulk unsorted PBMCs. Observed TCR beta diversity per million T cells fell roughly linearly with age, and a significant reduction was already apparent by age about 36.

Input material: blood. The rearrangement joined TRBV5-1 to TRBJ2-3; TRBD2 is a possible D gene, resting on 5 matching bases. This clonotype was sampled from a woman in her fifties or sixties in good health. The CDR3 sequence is CASTNGAVQDTQYF. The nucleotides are TGCGCCAGCACCAACGGAGCGGTTCAAGATACGCAGTATTTT.